This T cell receptor (beta chain) was recorded in a study of control samples from healthy donors and cancer patients. V lost 0 bases to trimming and J lost 1 base, with 7 bases between them. In germline, CDR1 is SGHAT, CDR2 FQNNGV. The CDR3 is made up of 14 amino acids. Profiling relied on immunoSEQ multiplex PCR, and the TCRdb table lists in-frame clones only, not all of them. The data hold 150,000 to 200,000 clones, with 91% observed a single time. The chain combines TRBV11-2 with TRBJ2-7, with no clear D. Sequenced input: blood. This TCR derives from a woman aged 25 to 45 in good health. This chain's CDR3 is CASSLEDGSYEQYF. CDR3 in DNA: TGTGCCAGCAGCTTAGAAGACGGATCCTACGAGCAGTACTTC.